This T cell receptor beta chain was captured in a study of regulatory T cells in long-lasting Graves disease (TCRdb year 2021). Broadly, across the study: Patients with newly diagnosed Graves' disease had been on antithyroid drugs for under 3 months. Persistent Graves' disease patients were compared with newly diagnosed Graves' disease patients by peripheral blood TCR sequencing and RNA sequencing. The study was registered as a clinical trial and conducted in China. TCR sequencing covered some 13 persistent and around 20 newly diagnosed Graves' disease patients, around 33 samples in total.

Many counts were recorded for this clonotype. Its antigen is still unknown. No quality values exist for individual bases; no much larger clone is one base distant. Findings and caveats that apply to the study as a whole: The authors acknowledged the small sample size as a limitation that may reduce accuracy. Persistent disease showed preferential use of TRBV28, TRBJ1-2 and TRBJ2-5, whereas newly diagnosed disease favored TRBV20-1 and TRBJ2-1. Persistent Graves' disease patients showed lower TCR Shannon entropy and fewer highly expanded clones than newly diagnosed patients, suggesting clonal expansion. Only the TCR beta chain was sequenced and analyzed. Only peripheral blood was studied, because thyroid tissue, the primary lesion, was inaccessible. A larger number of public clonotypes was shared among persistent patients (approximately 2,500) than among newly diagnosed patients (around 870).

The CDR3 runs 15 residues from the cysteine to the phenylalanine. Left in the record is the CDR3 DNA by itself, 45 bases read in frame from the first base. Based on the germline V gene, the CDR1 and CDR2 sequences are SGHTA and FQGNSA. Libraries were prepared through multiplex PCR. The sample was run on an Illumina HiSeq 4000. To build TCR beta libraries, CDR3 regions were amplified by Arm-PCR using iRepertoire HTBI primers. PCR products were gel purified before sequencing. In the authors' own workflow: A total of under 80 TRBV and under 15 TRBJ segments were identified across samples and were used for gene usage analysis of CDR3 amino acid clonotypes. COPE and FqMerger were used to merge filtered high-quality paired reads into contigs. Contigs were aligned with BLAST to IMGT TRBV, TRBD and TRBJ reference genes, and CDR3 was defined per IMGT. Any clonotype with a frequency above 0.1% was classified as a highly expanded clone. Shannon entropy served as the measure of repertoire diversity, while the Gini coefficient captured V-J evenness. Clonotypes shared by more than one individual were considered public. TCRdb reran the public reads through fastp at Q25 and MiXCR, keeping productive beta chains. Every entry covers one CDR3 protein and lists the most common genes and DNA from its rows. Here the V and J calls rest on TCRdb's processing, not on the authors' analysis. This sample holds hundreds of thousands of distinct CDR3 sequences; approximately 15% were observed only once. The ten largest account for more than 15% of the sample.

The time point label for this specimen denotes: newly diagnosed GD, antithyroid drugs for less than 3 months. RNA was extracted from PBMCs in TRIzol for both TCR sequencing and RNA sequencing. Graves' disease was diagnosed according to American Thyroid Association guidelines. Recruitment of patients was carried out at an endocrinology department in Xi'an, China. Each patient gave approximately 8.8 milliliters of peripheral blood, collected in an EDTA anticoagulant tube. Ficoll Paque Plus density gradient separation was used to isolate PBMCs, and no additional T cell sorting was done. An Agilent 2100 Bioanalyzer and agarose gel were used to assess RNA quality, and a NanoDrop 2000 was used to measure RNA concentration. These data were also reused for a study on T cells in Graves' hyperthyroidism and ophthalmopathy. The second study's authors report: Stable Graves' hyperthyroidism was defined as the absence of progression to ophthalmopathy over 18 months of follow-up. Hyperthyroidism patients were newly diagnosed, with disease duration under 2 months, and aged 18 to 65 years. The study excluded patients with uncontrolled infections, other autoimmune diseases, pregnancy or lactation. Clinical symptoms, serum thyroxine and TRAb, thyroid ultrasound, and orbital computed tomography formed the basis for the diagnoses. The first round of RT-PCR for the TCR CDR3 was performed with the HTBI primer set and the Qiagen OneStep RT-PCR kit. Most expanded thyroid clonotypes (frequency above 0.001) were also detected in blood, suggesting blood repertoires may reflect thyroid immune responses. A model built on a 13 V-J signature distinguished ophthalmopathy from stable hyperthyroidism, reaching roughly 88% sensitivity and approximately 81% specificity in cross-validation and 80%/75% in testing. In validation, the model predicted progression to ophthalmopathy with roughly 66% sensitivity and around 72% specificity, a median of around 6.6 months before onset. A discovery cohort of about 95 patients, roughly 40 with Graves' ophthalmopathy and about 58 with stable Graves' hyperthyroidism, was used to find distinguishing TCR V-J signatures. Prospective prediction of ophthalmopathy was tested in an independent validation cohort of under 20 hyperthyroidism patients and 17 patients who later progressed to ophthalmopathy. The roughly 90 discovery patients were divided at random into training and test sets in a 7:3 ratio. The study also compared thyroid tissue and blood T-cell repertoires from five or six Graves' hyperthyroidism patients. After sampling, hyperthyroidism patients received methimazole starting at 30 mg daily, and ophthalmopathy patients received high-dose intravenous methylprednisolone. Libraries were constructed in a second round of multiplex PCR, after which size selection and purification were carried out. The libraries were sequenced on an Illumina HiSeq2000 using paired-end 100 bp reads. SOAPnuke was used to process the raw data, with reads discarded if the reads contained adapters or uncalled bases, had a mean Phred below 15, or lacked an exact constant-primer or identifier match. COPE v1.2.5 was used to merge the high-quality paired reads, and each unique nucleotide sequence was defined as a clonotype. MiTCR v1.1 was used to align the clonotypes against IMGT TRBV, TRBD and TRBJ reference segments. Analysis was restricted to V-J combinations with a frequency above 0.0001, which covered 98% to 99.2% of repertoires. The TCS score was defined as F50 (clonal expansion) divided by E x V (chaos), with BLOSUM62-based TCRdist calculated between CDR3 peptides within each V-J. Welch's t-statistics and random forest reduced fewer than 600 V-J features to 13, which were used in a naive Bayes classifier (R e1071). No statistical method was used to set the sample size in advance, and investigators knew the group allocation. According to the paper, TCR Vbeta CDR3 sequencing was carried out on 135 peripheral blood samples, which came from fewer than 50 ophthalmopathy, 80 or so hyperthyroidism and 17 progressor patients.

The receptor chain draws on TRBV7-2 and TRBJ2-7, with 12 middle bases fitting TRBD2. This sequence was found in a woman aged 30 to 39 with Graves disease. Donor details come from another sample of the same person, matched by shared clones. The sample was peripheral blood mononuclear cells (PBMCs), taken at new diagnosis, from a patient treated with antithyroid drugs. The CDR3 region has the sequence CDRRPLAGGEYEQYF. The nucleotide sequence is TGTGACAGGCGCCCCCTAGCGGGAGGGGAGTACGAGCAGTACTTC.